This TCR beta chain was obtained from a study of blood T cell repertoires in COVID-19. Study details: Sources were T cells, B-cell-depleted T cells, or PBMCs; the material itself was cDNA or gDNA.

Adults between about 18 and 95 years of age took part from more than 20 US areas. Each exposed participant met a COVID-19 case in the 2 weeks preceding study entry. The germline CDR1 and CDR2 sequences are LNHDA and SQIVND (reference sequence). Trimming took off 6 bases at V and 9 bases at J, with 18 bases between the two ends. This CDR3 comprises 15 residues. Clones were read by immunoSEQ multiplex PCR, and TCRdb kept only the in-frame ones, dropping some. The sample consists of a few hundred thousand clones, approximately 88% of them appearing once. This clone was observed once. Sequencing was carried out using PBMCs or T cells enriched from blood (not recorded which). The J gene is TRBJ1-6, the V gene TRBV19; no clear D gene. The sequence came from a woman aged 40-49 years who had been exposed to COVID-19. CDR3 DNA: TGTGCCAGTAGGCCGATTTTGGGAGGGAGTTCACCCCTCCACTTT. Translating gives CASRPILGGSSPLHF.